Sequencing of this T cell receptor beta chain was carried out in a study of a mutant IDH1 vaccine in newly diagnosed glioma (dated by TCRdb to the early 2020s). Notes on the research overall: Patients were given eight vaccinations, in weeks 1, 3, 5, 7, 11, 15, 19 and 23, which matched visits V03 through V10. Vaccination began 4-6 weeks after radiotherapy alone, or alongside temozolomide cycles in the chemotherapy-containing groups. The roughly 30 treated patients were around 62% male and around 38% female, with a mean age of approximately 40 years. Prior to enrollment, standard therapy consisting of radiotherapy alone, temozolomide alone, or radiochemotherapy with temozolomide had been administered to patients, with the combination being received by most patients. Peripheral blood was collected at six visits: V03 (baseline), V05, V07, V10, V12 and V13. For exploratory analyses, longitudinal TCRB deep sequencing was carried out in approximately 25 treated patients wherever samples were available.

In regard to this clone: What antigen it recognizes has not been identified. Within one base of it there is no much larger clone, and no base qualities were kept.

Preparation of the library involved the immunoSEQ multiplex PCR assay. The hsTCRB Kit was used according to the manufacturer's protocol to amplify rearranged TCR beta chain sequences. Sequencing of TCRB libraries was carried out on an Illumina MiSeq. As for the authors' bioinformatics: The kit vendor's proprietary platform handled demultiplexing, trimming and gene mapping. In its TCRdb copy, this immuneACCESS table keeps in-frame sequences only and misses some clones. Where compared with another copy, unresolved V genes explain less than half of these, and the others have no known cause. Clonal size and the V and J genes are those of that table, whereas D and trimming came from the DNA. This sample gives around 52,000 clones in total; approximately 90% of them show up just once. Roughly 4.8% of the sample is in the top ten clones. The CDR3 has 19 amino acids, counting the end cysteine and phenylalanine. Only the CDR3 part of the read is kept: 57 bases, read in frame from the first base. The germline V gene supplies CDR1 SGHDN and CDR2 FVKESK. Trimmed from V: 4 bases; trimmed from J: 6 bases; junction bases lacking a gene match: 21.

The time point label of this sample denotes: week 5, during vaccination. Each vaccine dose, consisting of 300 ug of a 20-mer mutant IDH1 peptide in Montanide, was administered subcutaneously with topical imiquimod. Donors had newly diagnosed WHO grade 3 or 4 IDH1-mutant astrocytomas with loss of nuclear ATRX. The samples were drawn from NOA16, a multicentre, single-arm, open-label phase I trial in Germany that tested a mutant IDH1 peptide vaccine in humans for the first time. Genomic DNA for TCRB sequencing was extracted from EDTA blood using the DNeasy Blood and Tissue Kit. Results the study describes overall, beyond this receptor: Pseudoprogression appeared unrelated to alterations in the top peripheral T cell clonotypes detected by TCRB sequencing. According to the authors, sample limitations meant that analyses of patient blood samples could not be reproduced. Across multiple MHC alleles, vaccine-induced immune responses were seen in more than 90% of patients. Availability determined which PBMC samples were chosen for TCRB deep sequencing.

This sequence originates from a woman between 35 and 50 years old with glioma. The sequenced sample was PBMCs, obtained from a glioma patient whose treatment included an IDH1 peptide vaccine. The chain couples TRBV14 to TRBJ2-7, with 10 bases in between that match TRBD1. The nucleotide sequence reads TGTGCCAGCAGCCTCGTCACTCCCGGACAGGGGGGTCTTGGGTTCGAGCAGTACTTC. Its protein is CASSLVTPGQGGLGFEQYF.